The clone carrying this TCR beta chain was picked up many times. Its antigen is unknown. The TCRbeta library incorporated unique molecular identifiers. From the PCR reads, TCRdb called clonotypes with MiXCR, one entry per CDR3 protein. This repertoire shows nearly 9,500 distinct CDR3 sequences, 14% found once; its top ten account for less than 60%. The source of the sample is a study of T-cell reconstitution after alpha-beta-depleted transplantation in children. General study results and limits: The main origin of T-cell counts and diversity one year after transplant was newly produced T cells. The high TCRbeta diversity at day 60 in some patients came from surviving recipient T cells and thymic progenitors. Reported findings indicate that, about two months after transplant, alpha-beta T cells came from several hundred expanded clones, which were derived from non-depleted graft cells.

The V end lost 3 bases, the J end lost 10 bases, and 16 bases lay between the germline ends. CDR1 is SGHVS and CDR2 is FNYEAQ in the germline V gene. The CDR3 runs to 15 residues. Material: PBMCs, mostly from graft donor cells, obtained 60 days after TCRalphabeta/CD19-depleted stem cell transplant. This clonotype was obtained from a male patient under 18 who had a stem cell transplant for acute lymphoblastic leukemia, so the T cells may come from the graft donor. The chain couples TRBV7-6 to TRBJ1-6, with D perhaps TRBD1 (6 bases). CDR3 protein: CASSFNRVGDSPLHF. Written as DNA, the CDR3 is TGTGCCAGCAGCTTCAACAGGGTTGGGGACTCACCCCTCCACTTT. Full variable domain (rest looked up from reference TRBV7-6 and TRBJ1-6): GAGVSQSPRYKVTKRGQDVALRCDPISGHVSLYWYRQALGQGPEFLTYFNYEAQQDKSGLPNDRFSAERPEGSISTLTIQRTEQRDSAMYRCASSFNRVGDSPLHFGNGTRLTVT.